One T cell receptor beta chain is described in this entry. The record originates from a study of blood T cell repertoires in COVID-19. The overall study: Acute and convalescent COVID-19 samples came from the United States, Italy and Spain. From T cells, B-cell-depleted T cells, or PBMCs came the material, which was cDNA or gDNA.

Original analysis: Reference gene primers were amplified, and this amplification served to estimate nucleated cell counts. TCRdb's table, derived via immunoSEQ multiplex PCR, lists solely in-frame clones and lacks some. The V and J calls and clone size come from that table; D and trimming were worked out from the DNA. The sample has roughly 87,000 clones, about 87% seen once. Sequences were obtained from peripheral blood. The TCR sequence derives from a man aged 55 to 70 with acute or convalescent COVID-19.

CDR3 DNA: TGCGCCAGCAGTGGGGGCGGTAGCTCCTACAATGAGCAGTTCTTC. This sequence encodes CASSGGGSSYNEQFF. The rearrangement joins TRBV10-2 to TRBJ2-1; a weak D match, TRBD1 (5 bases). Germline loops: CDR1 WSHSY, CDR2 SAAADI. This CDR3 region has 15 residues. The ends were cut back, 4 bases at V and 0 bases at J, with 10 bases in the middle.